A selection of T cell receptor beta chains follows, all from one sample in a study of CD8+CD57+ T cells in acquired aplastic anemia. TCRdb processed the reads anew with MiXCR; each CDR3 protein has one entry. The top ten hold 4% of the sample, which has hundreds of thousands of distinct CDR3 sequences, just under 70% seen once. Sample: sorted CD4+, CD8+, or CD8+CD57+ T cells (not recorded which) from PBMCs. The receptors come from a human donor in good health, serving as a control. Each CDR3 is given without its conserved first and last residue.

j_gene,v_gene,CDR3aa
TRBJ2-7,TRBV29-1,SVEGQGSEQH
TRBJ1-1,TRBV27,ASRQTTGHTEAF
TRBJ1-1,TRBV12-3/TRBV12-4,AIPGRGGKDTEAF
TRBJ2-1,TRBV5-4,ASSSGLGGAYNEQF
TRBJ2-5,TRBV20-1,SGGFSGKQETQY
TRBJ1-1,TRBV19,ASRTTANTEAF
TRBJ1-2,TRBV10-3,AITRAPGQLNYGYT
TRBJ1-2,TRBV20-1,SARVQGDYGYT
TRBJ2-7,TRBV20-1,SAAAGTYEQY
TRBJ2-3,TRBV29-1,SLTGTSGEGTDTQY
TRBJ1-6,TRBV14,ASSQDRGGSPLH
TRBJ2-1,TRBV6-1,ASSDKTGGSYNEQF
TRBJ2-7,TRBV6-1,AGSGLAGGGPSYEQY
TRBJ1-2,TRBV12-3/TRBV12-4,ASSFGRTNYGYT
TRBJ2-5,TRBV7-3,ASSLGQSGEAQI
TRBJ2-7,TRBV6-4,ASSDSRSKRGDSYEQY
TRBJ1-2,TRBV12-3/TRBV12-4,ASGLGQTNYGYT
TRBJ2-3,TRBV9,ASSVGAGEADTQY
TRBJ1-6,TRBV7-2,ASSLTGNNSPHH
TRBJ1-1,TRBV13,ASSLVWSGNTEAF
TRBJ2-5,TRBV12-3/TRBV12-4,ASSLLAETQY
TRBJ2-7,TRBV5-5,ASSFPSGAEQY
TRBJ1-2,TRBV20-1,SAVHWNNEHT
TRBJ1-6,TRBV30,AWRNPRGGSPLH
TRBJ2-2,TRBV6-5,ASSGQDNTGELF
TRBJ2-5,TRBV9,ASSPPTGEETQY
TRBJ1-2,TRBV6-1,ASSEPDRNYGYT
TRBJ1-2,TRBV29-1,SVYGTGKGFGYT
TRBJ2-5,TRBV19,ASSIGGAGGEETQY
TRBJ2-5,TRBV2,ASSEDRGQETQY
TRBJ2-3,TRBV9,ASSVSFTDTQY
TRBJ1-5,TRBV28,ATYSRGSSSNQPQH
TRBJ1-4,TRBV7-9,ASSLGPGFDELY
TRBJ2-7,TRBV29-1,SVTDSYEQY
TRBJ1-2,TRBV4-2,ASSQDRAGGYGYT
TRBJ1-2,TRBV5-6,ASSLRRRQGYYGYT
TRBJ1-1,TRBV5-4,ASSFTGQMNTEAF
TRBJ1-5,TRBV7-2,ASSLGRVNQPQH
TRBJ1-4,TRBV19,ASCNHGATNEKLF
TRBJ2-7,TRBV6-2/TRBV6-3,ASKWGLGAYEQY
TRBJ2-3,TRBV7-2,ASSFGTAHY
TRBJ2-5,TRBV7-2,ASSPRTGGRETQY
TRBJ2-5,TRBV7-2,ASSLRSNQHQHY
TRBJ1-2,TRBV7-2,ASSLARGNVGNT
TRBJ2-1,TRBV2,ASNRERTYNEQF
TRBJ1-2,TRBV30,AWSPARSDRYYGYT
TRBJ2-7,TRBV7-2,ASSMMTVGYGHS
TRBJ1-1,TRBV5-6,ASSLGPTGGRTEAF
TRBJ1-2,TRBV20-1,SALERSGYT
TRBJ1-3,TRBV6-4,ASSDTLNSGNTIY
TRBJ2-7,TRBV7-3,ASSPTGVAGDTG
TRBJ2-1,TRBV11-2,ASSFRQTRASYNEQF